These 26 T cell receptor beta chains came from one sample sequenced in a study of shared clonotypes between healthy human individuals. Naive CD8 cells were CD45RO-negative, positively selected for CCR7, excluding terminally differentiated effector memory CD45RA+ cells. TCRdb's table, derived via immunoSEQ multiplex PCR, lists solely in-frame clones and lacks some. This repertoire shows nearly 2 million clones, 85% to 95% found once; its top ten account for 1% to 1.5%. Source material: naive CD8+ T cells sorted from blood. All receptors come from a man in his late teens or twenties in good health.

The genes are TRBV18 and TRBJ2-5, with D possibly TRBD1 on 6 matching bases. The germline V gene encodes CDR1 KGHSH and CDR2 LQKENI. This CDR3 comprises 15 residues. Trimming shortened V by 1 base and J by 2 bases, and 11 bases separated the two germline ends. CDR3 sequence (DNA): TGTGCCAGCTCACCACTGTGGGACAATCAAGAGACCCAGTACTTC. Protein sequence: CASSPLWDNQETQYF.

The gene calls are TRBV27 and TRBJ2-2; no clear D. The CDR3 spans 16 residues. Germline V lookup: CDR1 MNHEY, CDR2 SMNVEV (reference sequence). Trimming cost V 5 bases and J 3 bases, with 16 bases left between them. The CDR3 here is CASSPWAGFDTGELFF. CDR3 nucleotide sequence: TGTGCCAGCAGTCCATGGGCAGGCTTCGACACCGGGGAGCTGTTTTTT.

On this clone itself: Other nucleotide sequences from this sample produce the same CDR3. This chain links TRBV6-6 with TRBJ2-7; D not resolved. The V gene's germline CDR1 is MNHNY and CDR2 SVGAGI (reference sequence). Trimming removed 2 bases at V and 4 bases at J, with 6 bases between. The CDR3 spans 12 residues. CDR3 coding DNA: TGTGCCAGCAGTTACGGCGTTTACGAGCAGTACTTC. Translated: CASSYGVYEQYF.

CDR3 amino acids: CASSYSMWGAGSPLHF. CDR3 sequence (DNA): TGTGCCAGCAGTTACTCTATGTGGGGGGCGGGTTCACCCCTCCACTTT. The gene calls are TRBV6-7 and TRBJ1-6; D might be TRBD1 (6 bases). TRBV6-7 is filed as an ORF, its function uncertain. This CDR3 has 16 amino acids. V shed 0 bases and J shed 9 bases, with 15 bases lying between them.

This chain uses TRBV5-6 with TRBJ1-5, with 7 bases fitting TRBD1. Looked up from germline, CDR1 is SGHDT and CDR2 is YYEEEE. V lost 3 bases to trimming and J lost 0 bases; unmatched junction nucleotides: 15. CDR3 size: 19 residues. CDR3 in amino acids: CASSSIGNRGGYSNQPQHF. In DNA form, the CDR3 reads TGTGCCAGCAGCTCAATCGGGAACAGGGGAGGATATAGCAATCAGCCCCAGCATTTT. Filled out from reference TRBV5-6 and TRBJ1-5, the complete variable domain reads DAGVTQSPTHLIKTRGQQVTLRCSPKSGHDTVSWYQQALGQGPQFIFQYYEEEERQRGNFPDRFSGHQFPNYSSELNVNALLLGDSALYLCASSSIGNRGGYSNQPQHFGDGTRLSIL.

The chain joins TRBV30 to TRBJ1-1; 10 nucleotides agree with TRBD1. Germline CDR1 is GTSNPN and CDR2 is SVGIG (reference sequence). This CDR3 contains 14 residues. Unmatched junction bases numbered 7, after V lost 8 bases and J lost 1 base. In DNA form, the CDR3 reads TGTGCCCCCGGGACAGGGGAGAGGAACACTGAAGCTTTCTTT. Its translation: CAPGTGERNTEAFF.

Comments on this clone: A junction boundary mismatches the germline segment, possibly from a read error. The CDR3 DNA reads TGTGCCAGCAGTGTAGCACATCAAGATGGCTACACCTTC. This sequence encodes CASSVAHQDGYTF. The rearrangement links TRBV9 to TRBJ1-2; D is unresolved. Germline V gene lookup returns CDR1 SGDLS and CDR2 YYNGEE. The CDR3 has 13 residues. Drawing the rest from reference TRBV9 and TRBJ1-2, the complete variable domain is DSGVTQTPKHLITATGQRVTLRCSPRSGDLSVYWYQQSLDQGLQFLIQYYNGEERAKGNILERFSAQQFPDLHSELNLSSLELGDSALYFCASSVAHQDGYTFGSGTRLTVV.

The chain combines TRBV6-5 with TRBJ1-2, with unresolved D. The CDR3 is made up of 11 amino acids. Germline assignment: CDR1 MNHEY and CDR2 SVGAGI. V lost 7 bases to trimming and J lost 6 bases, with 9 bases between them. Here the CDR3 DNA reads TGTGCCAGCATGCACAACAATGGCTACACCTTC. This gives the protein CASMHNNGYTF.

This rearrangement joins TRBV27 to TRBJ2-7; the D gene is possibly TRBD1 (6 bases). Germline V gene lookup returns CDR1 MNHEY and CDR2 SMNVEV (reference sequence). Trimming took 5 bases from V and 0 from J, leaving 17 bases between them. The CDR3 contains 16 residues. CDR3 region: CASSPLDSQPSYEQYF. CDR3 nucleotide sequence: TGTGCCAGCAGTCCATTGGACAGCCAACCCTCCTACGAGCAGTACTTC.

This clone was observed once. The chain joins TRBV2 to TRBJ2-7; 8 positions agree with TRBD1. The CDR3 is made up of 15 amino acids. Germline trimming cut 3 bases from V and 2 bases from J; bases unmatched to any gene: 6. CDR1 and CDR2 (germline): SNHLY, FYNNEI. This chain's CDR3 is CASSEKDRAPYEQYF. The DNA for the CDR3 is TGTGCCAGCAGTGAGAAGGACAGGGCCCCCTACGAGCAGTACTTC. The full variable domain, with the rest looked up from reference TRBV2 and TRBJ2-7, is EPEVTQTPSHQVTQMGQEVILRCVPISNHLYFYWYRQILGQKVEFLVSFYNNEISEKSEIFDDQFSVERPDGSNFTLKIRSTKLEDSAMYFCASSEKDRAPYEQYFGPGTRLTVT.

The rearrangement joins TRBV28 to TRBJ1-1; unclear D gene. This CDR3 spans 13 amino acids. Germline CDR1 reads MDHEN; CDR2 reads SYDVKM. Trimming stripped 2 bases from V and 7 bases from J, with 11 bases between. The CDR3 sequence is CASSLVFSFEAFF. The CDR3 DNA reads TGTGCCAGCAGTTTAGTATTTTCGTTTGAAGCTTTCTTT. The entire variable domain, with the rest obtained from reference TRBV28 and TRBJ1-1, is as follows: DVKVTQSSRYLVKRTGEKVFLECVQDMDHENMFWYRQDPGLGLRLIYFSYDVKMKEKGDIPEGYSVSREKKERFSLILESASTNQTSMYLCASSLVFSFEAFFGQGTRLTVV.

The J gene is TRBJ2-3, the V gene TRBV10-1; possibly TRBD1 for D (6 bases). This CDR3 region has 16 residues. Trimming shortened V by 6 bases and J by 0 bases, and 16 bases separated the two germline ends. Germline CDR1 reads WNHNN; CDR2 reads SYGVQD (reference sequence). CDR3 protein: CASSDRVGASTDTQYF. CDR3 DNA sequence: TGCGCCAGCAGCGATAGGGTGGGGGCCAGCACAGATACGCAGTATTTT.

V usage is TRBV28 and J usage is TRBJ2-1, with a possible D match to TRBD1 (6 bases). V was clipped by 1 base and J by 7 bases, with 8 bases between them. Germline V lookup: CDR1 MDHEN, CDR2 SYDVKM. The CDR3 length is 13 residues. The CDR3, as DNA: TGTGCCAGCAGTTTATCAGGGGTTAATGAGCAGTTCTTC. Its translation is CASSLSGVNEQFF.

The chain links TRBV4-1 to TRBJ2-7; the match to TRBD2 covers 7 bases. This CDR3 is built from 15 residues. The ends lost 0 bases at V and 4 bases at J; junction bases unmatched: 6. From germline, CDR1 is MGHRA and CDR2 YSYEKL. The CDR3 protein is CASSQDELALYEQYF. The CDR3 coding sequence is TGCGCCAGCAGCCAAGACGAACTAGCGCTTTACGAGCAGTACTTC.

The V call is TRBV5-4, the J call TRBJ1-1; D is unresolved. The germline V gene has CDR1 SGHNT and CDR2 YYREEE (reference sequence). Trimming removed 4 bases from V and 4 bases from J, with 14 bases in between. This CDR3 spans 14 amino acids. In DNA, the CDR3 is TGTGCCAGCAGCCTACACACGACGGGCACTGAAGCTTTCTTT. Residues: CASSLHTTGTEAFF.

V and J are TRBV30 and TRBJ1-2; D is perhaps TRBD1 (5 bases). The CDR3 runs 13 residues. Germline V gives CDR1 GTSNPN, CDR2 SVGIG (reference sequence). V lost 1 base, J lost 7 bases, and 13 bases lay in between. CDR3 in amino acids: CAWSAPGKGGYTF. In DNA, the CDR3 is TGTGCCTGGAGTGCCCCAGGGAAGGGTGGCTACACCTTC. The whole variable domain, filled in from reference TRBV30 and TRBJ1-2, reads SQTIHQWPATLVQPVGSPLSLECTVEGTSNPNLYWYRQAAGRGLQLLFYSVGIGQISSEVPQNLSASRPQDRQFILSSKKLLLSDSGFYLCAWSAPGKGGYTFGSGTRLTVV.

The V call is TRBV7-2, the J call TRBJ1-2; 9 bases match TRBD1. Germline V gene lookup returns CDR1 SGHTA and CDR2 FQGNSA. V lost 9 bases, J lost 0 bases, and 11 bases stayed unmatched. CDR3 length equals 16 residues. CDR3 protein: CASGNWDREANYGYTF. In nucleotides, the CDR3 is TGTGCCAGTGGAAATTGGGACAGGGAAGCTAACTATGGCTACACCTTC.

The J gene is TRBJ2-1, the V gene TRBV25-1, with D possibly matching TRBD1 (5 bases). Germline V gene data show CDR1 as MGHDK and CDR2 as SYGVNS. The CDR3 is made up of 16 amino acids. V was pared by 1 base and J by 8 bases, with 18 bases between. CDR3 sequence: CASSESARALPDEQFF. In nucleotides, the CDR3 is TGTGCCAGCAGTGAATCTGCCAGGGCCTTACCGGATGAGCAGTTCTTC.

J is TRBJ2-7 and V is TRBV4-1; 7 bases are a match to TRBD2. V gave up 2 bases and J gave up 2 bases; unmatched junction bases: 6. CDR1 is MGHRA and CDR2 is YSYEKL in the germline V gene. The CDR3 covers 15 residues. The CDR3 DNA reads TGCGCCAGCAGCCAACTAGCGGAGGTCCCCTACGAGCAGTACTTC. Translated: CASSQLAEVPYEQYF.

This clone was seen a single time. The chain recombines TRBV6-5 with TRBJ1-5, with D uncertain. The V end was cut by 5 bases, the J end by 3 bases, with 8 bases between. Germline CDR1 reads MNHEY; CDR2 reads SVGAGI. The CDR3 is made up of 13 amino acids. CDR3 sequence (DNA): TGTGCCAGCAGTGAGGACCCCAATCAGCCCCAGCATTTT. Its translation is CASSEDPNQPQHF.

The chain carries TRBV13 and TRBJ2-3, with 7 nucleotides matching TRBD1. The germline gives CDR1 PRHDT, CDR2 FYEKMQ (reference sequence). The CDR3 is 16 amino acids. The J segment lost 0 bases and the V segment lost 5 bases, leaving 8 bases of the junction unmatched. The CDR3 protein is CASSTDRDGSTDTQYF. CDR3 bases: TGTGCCAGCAGCACCGACAGGGACGGGAGCACAGATACGCAGTATTTT. The full variable domain, completed using reference TRBV13 and TRBJ2-3, is AAGVIQSPRHLIKEKRETATLKCYPIPRHDTVYWYQQGPGQDPQFLISFYEKMQSDKGSIPDRFSAQQFSDYHSELNMSSLELGDSALYFCASSTDRDGSTDTQYFGPGTRLTVL.

Concerning this clone itself: Distinct nucleotide sequences in the sample also encode this CDR3. V gene TRBV6-1 combines with J gene TRBJ1-2; TRBD1 matches 8 bases. The CDR3 is made up of 12 amino acids. The V segment lost 3 bases and the J segment 8 bases; nucleotides outside the gene matches: 2. Germline V gene lookup returns CDR1 MNHNS and CDR2 SASEGT. The CDR3 DNA reads as TGTGCCAGCAGTGACAGGGGGCACGGCTACACCTTC. Protein product: CASSDRGHGYTF.

The genes are TRBV19 and TRBJ1-1; possible D gene TRBD1, 6 bases. From germline, CDR1 is LNHDA and CDR2 SQIVND (reference sequence). The CDR3 has 15 residues. Trimming removed 5 bases at V and 3 bases at J, with 16 bases between. CDR3 sequence: CASSLGTFGDTEAFF. The CDR3 region has the DNA TGTGCCAGTAGTCTCGGGACATTCGGGGACACTGAAGCTTTCTTT.

The chain carries TRBV5-5 and TRBJ1-2; TRBD1 is a possible D gene (5 bases). The CDR3 runs to 13 residues. The germline gives CDR1 SGHKS, CDR2 YYEKEE (reference sequence). V gave up 4 bases and J gave up 4 bases, with 11 bases separating them. CDR3 residues: CASSPGHLYGYTF. The CDR3 DNA reads as TGTGCCAGCAGCCCCGGACACCTCTATGGCTACACCTTC.

The rearrangement uses TRBV4-1 and TRBJ1-4; D gene uncertain. The CDR3 has 12 amino acids. Trimming removed 4 bases from V and 8 bases from J, with 8 bases in between. Per the germline V gene, CDR1 is MGHRA and CDR2 is YSYEKL. The CDR3 here is CASSPVREKLFF. The CDR3 DNA reads TGCGCCAGCAGCCCAGTGAGAGAAAAACTGTTTTTT.

The chain couples TRBV11-2 to TRBJ2-7, with a possible D match to TRBD2 (5 bases). Germline CDR1 and CDR2: SGHAT and FQNNGV. The V gene lost 4 bases and the J gene lost 3 bases, with 10 bases spanning the gap. The length of the CDR3 is 13 residues. Here the CDR3 DNA reads TGTGCCAGCAGCTATGACGAGGGCTACGAGCAGTACTTC. The encoded protein is CASSYDEGYEQYF.